This entry is about one T cell receptor (beta chain). This entry belongs to a study of cytomegalovirus exposure and HLA in healthy donors. Looked up from germline, CDR1 is LGHNT and CDR2 is FRNRAP. Trimming took off 2 bases at V and 4 bases at J, with 15 bases between the two ends. CDR3 length: 15 residues. The donors were members of the validation cohort, which comprised roughly 130 subjects and was separate from the first cohort of some 680 subjects. Clones were read by immunoSEQ multiplex PCR, and TCRdb kept only the in-frame ones, dropping some. The data show 300,000 to 450,000 clones, with roughly 85% seen just once and 0.83% held by the top ten.

This sequence originates from a young woman in good health and CMV-seronegative. The chain joins TRBV12-5 to TRBJ2-7; perhaps TRBD1 as D (6 bases). Sequenced sample: PBMCs. The CDR3 is CASGLPAGAKYEQYF. DNA of the CDR3: TGTGCTAGTGGTTTGCCCGCAGGGGCCAAATACGAGCAGTACTTC. The whole variable domain, filled in from reference TRBV12-5 and TRBJ2-7, reads DARVTQTPRHKVTEMGQEVTMRCQPILGHNTVFWYRQTMMQGLELLAYFRNRAPLDDSGMPKDRFSAEMPDATLATLKIQPSEPRDSAVYFCASGLPAGAKYEQYFGPGTRLTVT.